The 30 T cell receptor beta chains given below trace back to one sample, sequenced in a study of Graves' ophthalmopathy and Graves' hyperthyroidism (dated by TCRdb to the late 2010s). Instrument on record: Illumina HiSeq 2000. For repertoire sequencing, the TCR beta CDR3 regions were amplified from RNA transcripts. The first round of RT-PCR was done with HTBI primers and the Qiagen OneStep RT-PCR kit, and was followed by a second round of multiplex PCR, then size selection and purification. In TCRdb, the public reads were trimmed at Q25 with fastp and aligned with MiXCR, with productive beta chains retained. Identical CDR3 proteins give one entry, which carries the most common genes and DNA. In this sample the table shows over a million distinct CDR3 sequences, about 40% of which occur a single time. The ten largest clones take up approximately 12% of the sample. Sequencing input: peripheral blood or thyroid tissue (not recorded which). These receptors were taken from an adult man with Graves' hyperthyroidism.

The rearrangement links TRBV29-1 to TRBJ2-7, with D tentatively TRBD1 or TRBD2 (5 bases each). CDR1 is SQVTM and CDR2 is ANQGSEA in the germline V gene. This CDR3 comprises 13 residues. Between the trimmed V and J ends, which lost 2 bases and 5 bases, there was a span of 13 bases. The CDR3: CSVENQGEDEQYF. The CDR3 DNA reads TGCAGCGTTGAAAATCAGGGAGAGGACGAGCAGTACTTC.

Concerning this clonotype itself: Given a much more abundant clone one base away, this may be a read error. The chain couples TRBV20-1 to TRBJ2-7; D is perhaps TRBD2 (6 bases). CDR1 and CDR2 (germline): DFQATT, SNEGSKA (reference sequence). This CDR3 has 14 residues. V was cut by 5 bases and J by 3 bases, with 17 bases left in between. The CDR3 DNA is TGCAGTGCTCCCTCCCCCGGACTATGCTACGAGCAGTACTTC. Translating gives CSAPSPGLCYEQYF.

In its sample, this clonotype was seen once. A much larger clone sits a single nucleotide away, making a read error possible. The V call is TRBV20-1, the J call TRBJ2-5; D call uncertain. CDR1 is DFQATT and CDR2 is SNEGSKA in the germline V gene (reference sequence). CDR3 length: 14 residues. Here the CDR3 reads CSALRGDLQEAQYF. The CDR3, as DNA: TGCAGTGCCCTGCGAGGTGACCTCCAAGAGGCCCAGTACTTC.

This clonotype was seen ten or more times. V is TRBV10-2 and J is TRBJ1-1, with 12 nucleotides matching TRBD1. Losses at the gene ends were 3 bases for V and 7 bases for J; bases not matched to a gene: 3. The CDR3 is 14 residues long. Germline lookup yields CDR1 WSHSY and CDR2 SAAADI. CDR3 sequence (DNA): TGCGCCAGCAGTGATGGGACAGGGGGCGGTGAAGCTTTCTTT. Translated, it gives CASSDGTGGGEAFF.

In its sample, this clonotype was seen many times. V and J are TRBV10-3 and TRBJ2-5; 7 nucleotides align to TRBD2. Trimming removed 6 bases from V and 4 bases from J; junction bases left unmatched: 5. The CDR3 sequence is 13 residues long. The germline V gene has CDR1 ENHRY and CDR2 SYGVKD. This chain's CDR3 is CAIRPGLGETQYF. The CDR3 coding sequence is TGTGCCATCAGACCCGGACTAGGAGAGACCCAGTACTTC.

The rearrangement joins TRBV10-3 to TRBJ2-7, with a weak D call TRBD1 (5 bases). CDR1 and CDR2 (germline): ENHRY, SYGVKD. The CDR3 runs to 14 residues. V was pared by 10 bases and J by 3 bases, with 19 bases between. DNA of the CDR3: TGTGCCAGCAGCCACGCAATAAGGGGCTACGAGCAGTACTTC. Translated: CASSHAIRGYEQYF.

The rearrangement joins TRBV10-3 to TRBJ2-3; 13 nucleotides line up with TRBD2. This CDR3 has 15 residues. CDR1 and CDR2 (germline): ENHRY, SYGVKD. V dropped 6 bases and J dropped 4; count of bases not matched to a gene: 4. The CDR3 here is CAIRETSGGSDTQYF. The CDR3 region has the DNA TGTGCCATCAGAGAGACTAGCGGGGGGTCAGATACGCAGTATTTT.

To note about this clonotype: With a much larger clone just one base away, this may be a read error. V and J are TRBV20-1 and TRBJ1-4; the D gene is possibly TRBD1 (5 bases). Germline CDR1 reads DFQATT; CDR2 reads SNEGSKA (reference sequence). CDR3 size: 14 residues. The V gene lost 0 bases and the J gene lost 6 bases, with 11 bases spanning the gap. CDR3 region: CSARDPGQDEKLFF. CDR3 in DNA: TGCAGTGCTAGAGACCCGGGGCAGGATGAAAAACTGTTTTTT.

The chain couples TRBV15 to TRBJ1-5; TRBD1 agrees at 8 bases. The V and J ends lost 8 bases and 6 bases, in that order; junction bases with no gene match: 9. Per the germline V gene, CDR1 is LNHNV and CDR2 is YYDKDF (reference sequence). The CDR3 length is 14 residues. The CDR3 spells CATAVQGGPQPQHF. Here the CDR3 DNA reads TGTGCCACCGCCGTACAGGGGGGCCCTCAGCCCCAGCATTTT.

The rearrangement uses TRBV15 and TRBJ2-7; 7 bases match TRBD1. This CDR3 is built from 19 residues. Trimming at V came to 8 bases and at J to 3 bases, leaving 25 bases not matched to a gene. Germline loops: CDR1 LNHNV, CDR2 YYDKDF (reference sequence). CDR3 nucleotide sequence: TGTGCCACCGGCTCGGACCGGGACAGATCAACTTCGGGGTTCTACGAGCAGTACTTC. The encoded protein is CATGSDRDRSTSGFYEQYF. The full variable domain, with the rest looked up from reference TRBV15 and TRBJ2-7, is DAMVIQNPRYQVTQFGKPVTLSCSQTLNHNVMYWYQQKSSQAPKLLFHYYDKDFNNEADTPDNFQSRRPNTSFCFLDIRSPGLGDTAMYLCATGSDRDRSTSGFYEQYFGPGTRLTVT.

This clonotype came up a few times. The rearrangement joins TRBV28 to TRBJ1-1; D gene unclear. There are 11 residues in the CDR3. The germline V and J ends were trimmed by 8 bases and 11 bases, with 15 bases remaining between them. CDR1 and CDR2 (germline): MDHEN, SYDVKM. As DNA, the CDR3 is TGTGCCAGCGGCCTGGGAGTCGGGGCTTTCTTT. Amino acid sequence: CASGLGVGAFF.

The rearrangement links TRBV29-1 to TRBJ1-2; D is perhaps TRBD1 (6 bases). Between the trimmed V and J ends, which lost 7 bases and 4 bases, there was a span of 16 bases. The CDR3 is made up of 13 amino acids. Germline V gene data show CDR1 as SQVTM and CDR2 as ANQGSEA. CDR3 DNA: TGCAGCGGTTTAGGGGGAATCGGCTATGGCTACACCTTC. Its protein product is CSGLGGIGYGYTF.

This sequence joins TRBV5-6 and TRBJ1-1, with unresolved D. The CDR3 is 13 residues long. Germline V gene sequence: CDR1 SGHDT, CDR2 YYEEEE. Trimming took 0 bases from V and 11 from J, leaving 14 bases between them. The CDR3 reads CASSLEPAPRAFF. The CDR3 DNA follows: TGTGCCAGCAGCTTGGAACCGGCGCCGCGCGCTTTCTTT. The full variable domain, completed using reference TRBV5-6 and TRBJ1-1, is DAGVTQSPTHLIKTRGQQVTLRCSPKSGHDTVSWYQQALGQGPQFIFQYYEEEERQRGNFPDRFSGHQFPNYSSELNVNALLLGDSALYLCASSLEPAPRAFFGQGTRLTVV.

The V and J genes are TRBV3-1 and TRBJ1-6; 7 nucleotides align to TRBD1. V dropped 1 base and J dropped 6; count of bases not matched to a gene: 6. CDR1 and CDR2 (germline): LGHDT, YNNKEL (reference sequence). The CDR3 contains 16 residues. The CDR3 is CASSQVTGAANSPLHF. CDR3 nucleotide sequence: TGTGCCAGCAGCCAAGTCACAGGGGCCGCTAATTCACCCCTCCACTTT. Combining the CDR3 with reference TRBV3-1 and TRBJ1-6 gives the whole variable domain DTAVSQTPKYLVTQMGNDKSIKCEQNLGHDTMYWYKQDSKKFLKIMFSYNNKELIINETVPNRFSPKSPDKAHLNLHINSLELGDSAVYFCASSQVTGAANSPLHFGNGTRLTVT.

This clonotype was seen repeatedly, ten times or more. The rearrangement links TRBV29-1 to TRBJ1-1; TRBD1 might be the D (5 bases). This CDR3 has 14 residues. Germline CDR1 SQVTM, CDR2 ANQGSEA. Trimming removed 5 bases at V and 1 base at J, with 14 bases between. Written as DNA, the CDR3 is TGCAGCGTTATGGGGCAGGGATCGAACACTGAAGCTTTCTTT. Its translation is CSVMGQGSNTEAFF.

This clonotype was seen many times. The rearrangement links TRBV12-3 or TRBV12-4 to TRBJ1-2; no clear D. This CDR3 has 13 residues. V gave up 2 bases and J gave up 0 bases, with 4 bases separating them. The CDR3 region has the DNA TGTGCCAGCAGTTTAATGGCTAACTATGGCTACACCTTC. This translates into CASSLMANYGYTF.

In this sample, this clonotype turned up many times. The genes are TRBV10-3 and TRBJ2-2, with a weak D call TRBD2 (6 bases). There are 15 residues in the CDR3. The germline V gene has CDR1 ENHRY and CDR2 SYGVKD. Trimming took 1 base from V and 4 from J, leaving 10 bases between them. Here the CDR3 DNA reads TGTGCCATCAGTGAGTGGCTAGCGTCCACCGGGGAGCTGTTTTTT. Protein: CAISEWLASTGELFF.

This clonotype appeared many times. The chain carries TRBV12-3 or TRBV12-4 and TRBJ2-5, with a tentative D call TRBD1 (5 bases). This CDR3 is built from 12 residues. Trimming shortened V by 6 bases and J by 5 bases, and 10 bases separated the two germline ends. The CDR3 sequence is CASRGAGETQYF. CDR3 DNA: TGTGCCAGCAGAGGGGCTGGCGAGACCCAGTACTTC.

V is TRBV28 and J is TRBJ2-5; 11 bases are a match to TRBD1. The junction had 12 bases not matched to a gene; V was cut back by 4 bases and J by 5 bases. The germline gives CDR1 MDHEN, CDR2 SYDVKM. The CDR3 is 17 amino acids. The CDR3 DNA reads as TGTGCCAGCAGTTCAGCCGCTCACAGGGACAGGGGGGAGACCCAGTACTTC. Amino acids: CASSSAAHRDRGETQYF. Full variable domain (rest looked up from reference TRBV28 and TRBJ2-5): DVKVTQSSRYLVKRTGEKVFLECVQDMDHENMFWYRQDPGLGLRLIYFSYDVKMKEKGDIPEGYSVSREKKERFSLILESASTNQTSMYLCASSSAAHRDRGETQYFGPGTRLLVL.

The genes are TRBV12-3 or TRBV12-4 and TRBJ2-5; D uncertain. CDR3 size: 15 residues. Deletions cut 11 bases from V and 6 bases from J, with 25 bases between. Here the CDR3 reads CAGSLRSQAVKTQYF. For the CDR3, the DNA is TGTGCCGGAAGTTTGCGTTCCCAGGCCGTGAAGACCCAGTACTTC.

In its sample, this clonotype was seen once. A much larger clone lies one base from this, so it may be a read error. V is TRBV7-2 and J is TRBJ2-7, with a tentative D call TRBD1 (5 bases). The CDR3 consists of 14 residues. The germline V gene encodes CDR1 SGHTA and CDR2 FQGNSA. The CDR3 spells CASSQEDRDYEQYF. Here the CDR3 DNA reads TGCGCCAGCAGCCAAGAAGACAGAGACTACGAGCAGTACTTC. Using reference TRBV7-2 and TRBJ2-7 for the parts outside the CDR3, the full variable domain is GAGVSQSPSNKVTEKGKDVELRCDPISGHTALYWYRQSLGQGLEFLIYFQGNSAPDKSGLPSDRFSAERTGGSVSTLTIQRTQQEDSAVYLCASSQEDRDYEQYFGPGTRLTVT.

The chain employs TRBV5-4 and TRBJ1-2, with TRBD1 identical over 7 bases. The V gene end was trimmed by 0 bases and the J gene end by 4 bases; junction bases not matched to a gene: 9. This CDR3 region has 16 residues. Germline lookup yields CDR1 SGHNT and CDR2 YYREEE (reference sequence). The CDR3 DNA reads TGTGCCAGCAGCTTGGACCCTTGGACAGGCGCCTATGGCTACACCTTC. Its translation: CASSLDPWTGAYGYTF.

The V and J genes are TRBV15 and TRBJ2-2, with D perhaps assigned TRBD1 or TRBD2 (5 bases each). V lost 10 bases to trimming and J lost 3 bases, with 18 bases between them. Germline-derived CDR1 and CDR2 are LNHNV and YYDKDF (reference sequence). There are 15 residues in the CDR3. CDR3 amino acids: CASTRGWVHTGELFF. The DNA for the CDR3 is TGTGCCAGCACCCGGGGCTGGGTCCACACCGGGGAGCTGTTTTTT.

Of note for this clonotype: A clone one base away is much larger, so this may be a read error. The chain carries TRBV7-8 and TRBJ2-2, with 9 bases matching TRBD2. There are 15 residues in the CDR3. V trimming: 6 bases; J trimming: 4 bases; junction bases outside the gene matches: 6. Germline V gene sequence: CDR1 SGHVS, CDR2 FQNEAQ. CDR3 loop: CASRSGRTGTGELFF. CDR3 DNA sequence: TGTGCCAGCAGAAGCGGGAGGACAGGCACCGGGGAGCTGTTTTTT.

This clonotype was picked up many times. V usage is TRBV4-1 and J usage is TRBJ1-5; D perhaps matches TRBD1 (5 bases). The V end was cut by 1 base, the J end by 0 bases, with 10 bases between. CDR3 size: 16 residues. The germline gives CDR1 MGHRA, CDR2 YSYEKL. The CDR3 is CASSQAGQGSNQPQHF. CDR3 bases: TGCGCCAGCAGCCAAGCTGGTCAGGGTAGCAATCAGCCCCAGCATTTT.

The CDR3 loop is CASSWKVTEKLFF. The DNA for the CDR3 is TGTGCCAGCAGTTGGAAGGTCACGGAAAAACTGTTTTTT. V and J are TRBV6-5 and TRBJ1-4; D remains ambiguous. CDR1 and CDR2 from the germline V gene are MNHEY and SVGAGI. Trimming removed 4 bases from V and 8 bases from J, with 11 bases in between. The CDR3 is 13 amino acids.

This clonotype has just one count. The rearrangement joins TRBV20-1 to TRBJ2-7, with 14 nucleotides matching TRBD2. The V gene end was trimmed by 6 bases and the J gene end by 2 bases; junction bases not matched to a gene: 3. The CDR3 has 14 residues. Germline V gene data show CDR1 as DFQATT and CDR2 as SNEGSKA (reference sequence). This CDR3 reads CSAPTSGGAYEQYF. The CDR3 DNA reads as TGCAGTGCGCCGACTAGCGGGGGGGCCTACGAGCAGTACTTC.

This clonotype has a count of ten or more. The rearrangement joins TRBV2 to TRBJ2-7; 8 positions match TRBD2. The CDR3 is 16 amino acids. Looked up from germline, CDR1 is SNHLY and CDR2 is FYNNEI. After removal of 5 bases from V and 0 bases from J, the junction contained 9 bases not matched to a gene. CDR3 in amino acids: CASSPRTSRSSYEQYF. CDR3 coding DNA: TGTGCCAGCAGTCCTCGGACTAGCCGGAGCTCCTACGAGCAGTACTTC.

This clonotype was counted many times. The chain is built from TRBV10-3 and TRBJ1-5; perhaps TRBD1 as D (6 bases). V was shortened by 0 bases and J by 0 bases, with 12 bases between the two germline ends. From germline, CDR1 is ENHRY and CDR2 SYGVKD. The CDR3 loop spans 17 amino acids. The CDR3 is CAISESSQGLSNQPQHF. Here the CDR3 DNA reads TGTGCCATCAGTGAGTCCTCGCAGGGGCTTAGCAATCAGCCCCAGCATTTT.

The chain is built from TRBV12-3 or TRBV12-4 and TRBJ2-5; 9 bases are a match to TRBD1. This CDR3 region has 16 residues. V lost 2 bases and J lost 5; bases outside the gene matches: 9. The CDR3, as DNA: TGTGCCAGCAGTTTATATTCCGGGACAGGGAGGGAGACCCAGTACTTC. Encoded protein: CASSLYSGTGRETQYF.